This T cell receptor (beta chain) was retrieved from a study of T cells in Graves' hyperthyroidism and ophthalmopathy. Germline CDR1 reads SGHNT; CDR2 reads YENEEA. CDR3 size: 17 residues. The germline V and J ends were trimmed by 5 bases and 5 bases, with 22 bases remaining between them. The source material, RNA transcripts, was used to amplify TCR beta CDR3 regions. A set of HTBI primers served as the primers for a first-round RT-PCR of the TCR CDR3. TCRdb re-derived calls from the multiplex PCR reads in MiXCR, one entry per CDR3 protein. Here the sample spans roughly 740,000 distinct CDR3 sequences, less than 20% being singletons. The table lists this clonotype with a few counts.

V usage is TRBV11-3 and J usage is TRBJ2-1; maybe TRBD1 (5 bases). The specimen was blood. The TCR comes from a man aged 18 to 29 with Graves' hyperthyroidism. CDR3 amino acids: CASSALLKGVGDNEQFF. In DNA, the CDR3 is TGTGCCAGCAGCGCACTCCTTAAAGGGGTCGGTGACAATGAGCAGTTCTTC.